The rows below give T cell receptor beta chains drawn from one sample of a study of blood T cells in healthy people across ages. Using its own MiXCR run on the 5' RACE reads, TCRdb lists one record per CDR3 protein. The data contain roughly 800,000 distinct CDR3 sequences, roughly 25% of them singletons. Another study also made use of these data, one on T cells of mothers and their children.

Sequenced: blood. The receptors were sampled from a boy younger than 18 in good health. Both conserved end residues are part of each CDR3. The order of the fields is clone size, V gene, D gene, J gene, CDR3 protein, CDR3 DNA. The D gene is left open where the match is weak. Clone size is shown for a subset of rows, as once, few, many or a class of expanded clone.

abundance: few; v_gene: TRBV29-1; d_gene: NA; j_gene: TRBJ2-1; CDR3aa: CSVNVIDPMGSPIEQFF; CDR3nt: TGCAGCGTTAATGTGATAGATCCTATGGGGAGCCCAATTGAGCAGTTCTTC
abundance: NA; v_gene: TRBV15; d_gene: NA; j_gene: TRBJ2-5; CDR3aa: CAPKEQYF; CDR3nt: TGTGCCCCAAAAGAGCAGTACTTC
abundance: NA; v_gene: TRBV15; d_gene: TRBD1; j_gene: TRBJ1-4; CDR3aa: CATSRDRGQEHTKLFF; CDR3nt: TGTGCCACCAGCAGAGATCGGGGACAGGAGCATACAAAACTGTTTTTT
abundance: NA; v_gene: TRBV13; d_gene: TRBD2; j_gene: TRBJ2-7; CDR3aa: CASSLRAGEINEQYF; CDR3nt: TGTGCCAGCAGCCTACGGGCGGGGGAGATAAACGAGCAGTACTTC
abundance: NA; v_gene: TRBV20-1; d_gene: NA; j_gene: TRBJ2-3; CDR3aa: CSARAGQGPDTDTQYF; CDR3nt: TGCAGTGCTAGGGCCGGTCAGGGCCCAGACACAGATACGCAGTATTTT
abundance: many; v_gene: TRBV29-1; d_gene: NA; j_gene: TRBJ2-5; CDR3aa: CSVEGQTGTQGYF; CDR3nt: TGCAGCGTTGAAGGTCAGACAGGAACCCAGGGGTACTTC
abundance: NA; v_gene: TRBV15; d_gene: TRBD2; j_gene: TRBJ2-3; CDR3aa: CATSRGRTSGTDTQYF; CDR3nt: TGTGCCACCAGCAGAGGACGGACTAGCGGGACAGATACGCAGTATTTT
abundance: NA; v_gene: TRBV7-3; d_gene: TRBD2; j_gene: TRBJ2-1; CDR3aa: CASSSIAGAPYNEQFF; CDR3nt: TGTGCCAGCAGCTCAATAGCGGGAGCCCCCTACAATGAGCAGTTCTTC
abundance: NA; v_gene: TRBV7-2; d_gene: NA; j_gene: TRBJ2-1; CDR3aa: CASSPYQNEQFF; CDR3nt: TGTGCCAGCAGCCCTTACCAAAATGAGCAGTTCTTC
abundance: NA; v_gene: TRBV6-2/TRBV6-3; d_gene: NA; j_gene: TRBJ2-3; CDR3aa: CASSPTVDTQYF; CDR3nt: TGTGCCAGCAGTCCGACAGTAGATACGCAGTATTTT
abundance: NA; v_gene: TRBV29-1; d_gene: NA; j_gene: TRBJ1-1; CDR3aa: CSVAFRNTEAFF; CDR3nt: TGCAGCGTGGCATTTAGGAACACTGAAGCTTTCTTT
abundance: few; v_gene: TRBV7-6; d_gene: TRBD2; j_gene: TRBJ2-1; CDR3aa: CASSDSGSRFSSSYNEQFF; CDR3nt: TGTGCCAGCAGCGACAGCGGGAGCCGTTTTTCGAGCTCCTACAATGAGCAGTTCTTC
abundance: NA; v_gene: TRBV28; d_gene: NA; j_gene: TRBJ1-2; CDR3aa: CASRRWEEANYGYTF; CDR3nt: TGTGCCAGCCGGCGATGGGAGGAGGCTAACTATGGCTACACCTTC
abundance: NA; v_gene: TRBV27; d_gene: NA; j_gene: TRBJ2-3; CDR3aa: CASRDLALLTDTQYF; CDR3nt: TGTGCCAGCAGGGATCTAGCCCTACTCACAGATACGCAGTATTTT
abundance: NA; v_gene: TRBV7-8; d_gene: NA; j_gene: TRBJ2-5; CDR3aa: CASRTNTGTQYF; CDR3nt: TGTGCCAGCAGGACCAATACGGGGACCCAGTACTTC
abundance: once; v_gene: TRBV20-1; d_gene: TRBD1; j_gene: TRBJ2-7; CDR3aa: CSASTGTGEYF; CDR3nt: TGCAGTGCTAGTACCGGGACAGGGGAGTACTTC
abundance: many; v_gene: TRBV28; d_gene: TRBD1; j_gene: TRBJ2-5; CDR3aa: CASSLGQGSVGTQYF; CDR3nt: TGTGCCAGCAGTCTAGGACAGGGAAGCGTCGGGACCCAGTACTTC
abundance: few; v_gene: TRBV5-6; d_gene: NA; j_gene: TRBJ1-1; CDR3aa: CASSTEQGRGNTEAFF; CDR3nt: TGTGCCAGCAGCACGGAACAGGGTCGGGGGAACACTGAAGCTTTCTTT
abundance: NA; v_gene: TRBV4-1; d_gene: NA; j_gene: TRBJ2-5; CDR3aa: CASSPGRERETQYF; CDR3nt: TGCGCCAGCAGCCCGGGCCGGGAACGGGAGACCCAGTACTTC
abundance: NA; v_gene: TRBV7-8; d_gene: NA; j_gene: TRBJ2-7; CDR3aa: CASSLEARNYEQYF; CDR3nt: TGTGCCAGCAGCTTGGAGGCAAGGAACTACGAGCAGTACTTC
abundance: NA; v_gene: TRBV28; d_gene: NA; j_gene: TRBJ2-7; CDR3aa: CASSFWEATYEQYF; CDR3nt: TGTGCCAGCAGTTTTTGGGAGGCCACCTACGAGCAGTACTTC
abundance: NA; v_gene: TRBV29-1; d_gene: NA; j_gene: TRBJ2-1; CDR3aa: CSASALGGDNEQFF; CDR3nt: TGCAGCGCATCAGCGTTGGGGGGTGACAATGAGCAGTTCTTC
abundance: NA; v_gene: TRBV4-3; d_gene: NA; j_gene: TRBJ1-1; CDR3aa: CASSQDLGDTEAFF; CDR3nt: TGCGCCAGCAGCCAAGATCTCGGGGACACTGAAGCTTTCTTT
abundance: NA; v_gene: TRBV5-1; d_gene: NA; j_gene: TRBJ2-5; CDR3aa: CASSPERGGLETQYF; CDR3nt: TGCGCCAGCAGCCCTGAGAGGGGGGGCCTGGAGACCCAGTACTTC
abundance: NA; v_gene: TRBV4-3; d_gene: TRBD2; j_gene: TRBJ2-7; CDR3aa: CASSQDGTSTSYEQYF; CDR3nt: TGCGCCAGCAGCCAAGATGGGACTAGCACCTCCTACGAGCAGTACTTC
abundance: NA; v_gene: TRBV6-6; d_gene: TRBD1; j_gene: TRBJ2-7; CDR3aa: CASSHLTGKLNYEQYF; CDR3nt: TGTGCCAGCAGTCACCTGACAGGGAAGCTTAACTACGAGCAGTACTTC
abundance: NA; v_gene: TRBV19; d_gene: NA; j_gene: TRBJ1-1; CDR3aa: CASSISANTEAFF; CDR3nt: TGTGCCAGTAGTATCTCAGCGAACACTGAAGCTTTCTTT
abundance: few; v_gene: TRBV29-1; d_gene: NA; j_gene: TRBJ1-2; CDR3aa: CSVVIRQQPNYGYTF; CDR3nt: TGCAGCGTTGTTATACGACAGCAACCTAACTATGGCTACACCTTC
abundance: many; v_gene: TRBV20-1; d_gene: TRBD1; j_gene: TRBJ2-1; CDR3aa: CSARRVTGGGGQFF; CDR3nt: TGCAGTGCTAGAAGGGTGACAGGGGGCGGTGGGCAGTTCTTC
abundance: NA; v_gene: TRBV12-3/TRBV12-4; d_gene: NA; j_gene: TRBJ2-2; CDR3aa: CASKKSAGELFF; CDR3nt: TGTGCCAGCAAGAAGTCCGCCGGGGAGCTGTTTTTT
abundance: NA; v_gene: TRBV7-9; d_gene: NA; j_gene: TRBJ2-2; CDR3aa: CASSSRTPALATGELFF; CDR3nt: TGTGCCAGCAGCTCACGGACGCCCGCCTTGGCCACCGGGGAGCTGTTTTTT
abundance: NA; v_gene: TRBV30; d_gene: NA; j_gene: TRBJ1-1; CDR3aa: CACNSDNTEAFF; CDR3nt: TGTGCCTGTAACAGCGATAACACTGAAGCTTTCTTT
abundance: few; v_gene: TRBV27; d_gene: NA; j_gene: TRBJ2-5; CDR3aa: CASTHRETQYF; CDR3nt: TGTGCCAGCACCCACAGGGAGACCCAGTACTTC
abundance: NA; v_gene: TRBV9; d_gene: TRBD2; j_gene: TRBJ2-1; CDR3aa: CASSVGGGRAPYEQFF; CDR3nt: TGTGCCAGCAGCGTAGGGGGCGGGAGGGCCCCCTATGAGCAGTTCTTC
abundance: NA; v_gene: TRBV29-1; d_gene: NA; j_gene: TRBJ2-5; CDR3aa: CSVDRTGVETQCF; CDR3nt: TGCAGCGTTGATCGGACGGGTGTGGAGACCCAGTGCTTC
abundance: NA; v_gene: TRBV12-3/TRBV12-4; d_gene: NA; j_gene: TRBJ2-5; CDR3aa: CASSYGTAKETQYF; CDR3nt: TGTGCCAGCAGTTACGGGACGGCAAAAGAGACCCAGTACTTC
abundance: NA; v_gene: TRBV18; d_gene: NA; j_gene: TRBJ2-7; CDR3aa: CASSPWEGGRINEQYF; CDR3nt: TGTGCCAGCTCACCCTGGGAAGGGGGAAGAATTAACGAGCAGTACTTC
abundance: few; v_gene: TRBV14; d_gene: NA; j_gene: TRBJ2-1; CDR3aa: CASSPTGAVDFYNEQFF; CDR3nt: TGTGCCAGCAGCCCGACTGGAGCGGTAGACTTTTACAATGAGCAGTTCTTC
abundance: NA; v_gene: TRBV29-1; d_gene: NA; j_gene: TRBJ2-7; CDR3aa: CSVEGPGSYEQYF; CDR3nt: TGCAGCGTTGAAGGTCCAGGCTCCTACGAGCAGTACTTC
abundance: few; v_gene: TRBV27; d_gene: NA; j_gene: TRBJ1-1; CDR3aa: CASSPRWGLTEAFF; CDR3nt: TGTGCCAGCAGTCCCCGGTGGGGGCTTACTGAAGCTTTCTTT
abundance: NA; v_gene: TRBV20-1; d_gene: NA; j_gene: TRBJ1-5; CDR3aa: CSARVTSNQPQHF; CDR3nt: TGCAGTGCTAGAGTCACATCAAATCAGCCCCAGCATTTT
abundance: NA; v_gene: TRBV27; d_gene: TRBD2; j_gene: TRBJ2-3; CDR3aa: CASTEAGGGTDTQYF; CDR3nt: TGTGCCAGCACCGAAGCGGGAGGCGGGACAGATACGCAGTATTTT
abundance: NA; v_gene: TRBV28; d_gene: TRBD2; j_gene: TRBJ2-7; CDR3aa: CASSLWFIAGGKEEQYF; CDR3nt: TGTGCCAGCAGTTTATGGTTCATAGCGGGAGGGAAGGAGGAGCAGTACTTC
abundance: NA; v_gene: TRBV19; d_gene: NA; j_gene: TRBJ2-5; CDR3aa: CASSIQVQETQYF; CDR3nt: TGTGCCAGTAGTATACAAGTCCAAGAGACCCAGTACTTC
abundance: NA; v_gene: TRBV15; d_gene: NA; j_gene: TRBJ1-4; CDR3aa: CATYDRFQPATNEKLFF; CDR3nt: TGTGCCACCTATGACAGGTTCCAGCCAGCAACTAATGAAAAACTGTTTTTT
abundance: few; v_gene: TRBV5-6; d_gene: NA; j_gene: TRBJ2-3; CDR3aa: CACSDSRGRGWYF; CDR3nt: TGTGCCTGCTCCGACTCGAGGGGCCGCGGGTGGTATTTT
abundance: NA; v_gene: TRBV28; d_gene: NA; j_gene: TRBJ2-7; CDR3aa: CASGILSEAYEQYF; CDR3nt: TGTGCCAGCGGGATTTTGTCGGAAGCCTACGAGCAGTACTTC
abundance: NA; v_gene: TRBV29-1; d_gene: TRBD1; j_gene: TRBJ2-5; CDR3aa: CSVGKPGQGRAETQYF; CDR3nt: TGCAGCGTTGGGAAGCCGGGACAGGGGAGGGCAGAGACCCAGTACTTC
abundance: few; v_gene: TRBV7-2; d_gene: TRBD2; j_gene: TRBJ2-3; CDR3aa: CASSIKPAAGVPF; CDR3nt: TGTGCCAGCAGCATAAAACCTGCGGCGGGGGTCCCTTTT
abundance: NA; v_gene: TRBV2; d_gene: NA; j_gene: TRBJ1-6; CDR3aa: CASSGREGYNSPLHF; CDR3nt: TGTGCCAGCAGTGGCCGGGAAGGTTATAATTCACCCCTCCACTTT
abundance: NA; v_gene: TRBV29-1; d_gene: NA; j_gene: TRBJ2-3; CDR3aa: CSVAPSTDTQYF; CDR3nt: TGCAGCGTTGCGCCTAGCACAGATACGCAGTATTTT
abundance: few; v_gene: TRBV6-5; d_gene: NA; j_gene: TRBJ1-5; CDR3aa: CASKKGEVNQPQHF; CDR3nt: TGTGCCAGCAAAAAGGGGGAGGTGAATCAGCCCCAGCATTTT
abundance: NA; v_gene: TRBV20-1; d_gene: NA; j_gene: TRBJ1-6; CDR3aa: CSARAKEGRGDSPLHF; CDR3nt: TGCAGTGCTAGGGCGAAAGAGGGGCGAGGAGATTCACCCCTCCACTTT